The rows below give T cell receptor beta chains drawn from one sample of a study of T cell responses to AZD1222 COVID-19 vaccine. Repertoires were generated with immunoSEQ multiplex PCR, while TCRdb's copy carries only in-frame clones and drops some. The sample has 150,000 or so clones, around 90% seen once. The source was peripheral blood, collected on day 0 of AZD1222 vaccination. The receptor source for this set is an adult in good health. The CDR3 runs from the conserved cysteine through the conserved F or W. A D gene is named only where the DNA matches it firmly. Clone size, where shown, is once, few, many, or a class for clones that have expanded.

d_call: TRBD1
cdr3_length: 13
j_call: TRBJ1-2
clone_size: -
v_call: TRBV16
cdr3_aa: CASSRDRSDGYTF
cdr3_nt: TGTGCCAGCAGTCGGGACAGGTCGGATGGCTACACCTTC

d_call: -
cdr3_length: 20
j_call: TRBJ2-4
clone_size: -
v_call: TRBV6-2/TRBV6-3
cdr3_aa: CASSNSPNRRVSLAKNIQYF
cdr3_nt: TGTGCCAGCAGTAACTCCCCAAATCGCCGGGTCAGTTTAGCCAAAAACATTCAGTACTTC

d_call: TRBD2
cdr3_length: 16
j_call: TRBJ2-1
clone_size: once
v_call: TRBV5-1
cdr3_aa: CASSMTKRDSYNEQFF
cdr3_nt: TGCGCCAGCAGCATGACTAAGCGGGACTCCTACAATGAGCAGTTCTTC

d_call: -
cdr3_length: 13
j_call: TRBJ2-3
clone_size: -
v_call: TRBV6-5
cdr3_aa: CASTSEAADTQYF
cdr3_nt: TGTGCCAGCACCTCCGAGGCTGCAGATACGCAGTATTTT

d_call: -
cdr3_length: 13
j_call: TRBJ1-5
clone_size: -
v_call: TRBV2
cdr3_aa: CASGRGEGIPQHF
cdr3_nt: TGTGCCAGCGGGAGGGGGGAAGGAATCCCCCAGCATTTT

d_call: -
cdr3_length: 13
j_call: TRBJ2-5
clone_size: -
v_call: TRBV27
cdr3_aa: CASSMRAGETQYF
cdr3_nt: TGTGCCAGCAGTATGAGGGCCGGGGAGACCCAGTACTTC

d_call: -
cdr3_length: 13
j_call: TRBJ2-7
clone_size: -
v_call: TRBV5-6
cdr3_aa: CASRYGKSYEQYF
cdr3_nt: TGTGCCAGCAGATACGGGAAATCCTACGAGCAGTACTTC

d_call: TRBD2
cdr3_length: 14
j_call: TRBJ2-3
clone_size: -
v_call: TRBV4-1
cdr3_aa: CASSHRLAGDTQYF
cdr3_nt: TGCGCCAGCAGCCACAGACTAGCTGGAGATACGCAGTATTTT

d_call: -
cdr3_length: 10
j_call: TRBJ1-2
clone_size: -
v_call: TRBV19
cdr3_aa: CAIPEWADTF
cdr3_nt: TGTGCCATCCCGGAGTGGGCCGACACCTTC

d_call: -
cdr3_length: 13
j_call: TRBJ1-1
clone_size: -
v_call: TRBV5-1
cdr3_aa: CASRPQGGTEAFF
cdr3_nt: TGCGCCAGCAGACCACAGGGAGGGACTGAAGCTTTCTTT

d_call: TRBD2
cdr3_length: 12
j_call: TRBJ2-1
clone_size: -
v_call: TRBV2
cdr3_aa: CASRALAGEQFF
cdr3_nt: TGTGCCAGCAGGGCATTAGCGGGTGAGCAGTTCTTC

d_call: TRBD1
cdr3_length: 14
j_call: TRBJ1-1
clone_size: -
v_call: TRBV7-3
cdr3_aa: CASSLTGFFTEAFF
cdr3_nt: TGTGCCAGCAGCTTGACAGGGTTTTTCACTGAAGCTTTCTTT

d_call: -
cdr3_length: 15
j_call: TRBJ2-7
clone_size: -
v_call: TRBV6-2/TRBV6-3
cdr3_aa: CASSYSSGGSYEQYF
cdr3_nt: TGTGCCAGCAGTTACTCGTCAGGCGGCTCCTACGAGCAGTACTTC

d_call: -
cdr3_length: 12
j_call: TRBJ1-3
clone_size: -
v_call: TRBV3-1/TRBV3-2
cdr3_aa: CASSQGGNTIYF
cdr3_nt: TGTGCCAGCAGCCAAGGGGGAAACACCATATATTTT

d_call: -
cdr3_length: 14
j_call: TRBJ2-1
clone_size: -
v_call: TRBV7-3
cdr3_aa: CASSLTPSYNEQFF
cdr3_nt: TGTGCCAGCAGCTTAACCCCCTCCTACAATGAGCAGTTCTTC

d_call: -
cdr3_length: 15
j_call: TRBJ1-1
clone_size: -
v_call: TRBV2
cdr3_aa: CASSAQGRVGTEAFF
cdr3_nt: TGTGCCAGCAGCGCCCAGGGACGAGTGGGGACTGAAGCTTTCTTT

d_call: TRBD2
cdr3_length: 13
j_call: TRBJ2-7
clone_size: -
v_call: TRBV7-2
cdr3_aa: CASRIAGNYEQYF
cdr3_nt: TGTGCCAGCAGAATAGCGGGGAACTACGAGCAGTACTTC

d_call: TRBD2
cdr3_length: 17
j_call: TRBJ2-1
clone_size: few
v_call: TRBV7-9
cdr3_aa: CASSLGPLAAPNNEQFF
cdr3_nt: TGTGCCAGCAGCTTAGGACCACTAGCGGCACCAAACAATGAGCAGTTCTTC

d_call: TRBD1
cdr3_length: 13
j_call: TRBJ2-1
clone_size: -
v_call: TRBV9
cdr3_aa: CASSTTGGNEQFF
cdr3_nt: TGTGCCAGCAGCACAACAGGGGGCAATGAGCAGTTCTTC

d_call: -
cdr3_length: 15
j_call: TRBJ1-5
clone_size: few
v_call: TRBV19
cdr3_aa: CATEVPGDGNQPQHF
cdr3_nt: TGTGCCACCGAAGTCCCAGGGGACGGCAATCAGCCCCAGCATTTT